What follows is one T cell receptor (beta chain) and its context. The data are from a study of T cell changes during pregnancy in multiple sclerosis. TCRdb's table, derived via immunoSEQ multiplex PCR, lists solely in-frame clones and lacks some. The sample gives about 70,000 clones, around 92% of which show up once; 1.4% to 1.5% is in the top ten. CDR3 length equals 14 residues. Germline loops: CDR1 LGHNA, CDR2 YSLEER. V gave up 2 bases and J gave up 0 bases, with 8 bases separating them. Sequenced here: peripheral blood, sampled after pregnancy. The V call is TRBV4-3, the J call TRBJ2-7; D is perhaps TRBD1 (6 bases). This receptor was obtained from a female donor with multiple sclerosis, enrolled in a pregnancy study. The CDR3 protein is CASSQQGPSYEQYF. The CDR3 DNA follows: TGCGCCAGCAGCCAACAGGGGCCCTCCTACGAGCAGTACTTC.